These 10 T cell receptor beta chains came from one sample sequenced in a study of blood T cell repertoires in COVID-19. Some clones are missing from TCRdb's copy, which holds only in-frame ones; the method was immunoSEQ multiplex PCR. The repertoire holds tens of thousands of clones, around 92% seen once, with about 31% in the top ten. Sequencing input: peripheral blood. The receptors come from a man in his 70s with active COVID-19.

V usage is TRBV5-1 and J usage is TRBJ1-2, with TRBD1 matching 7 bases. This CDR3 region has 14 residues. The V gene's germline CDR1 is SGHRS and CDR2 YFSETQ. With 4 bases clipped from V and 1 base from J, the junction kept 4 bases outside the gene matches. The CDR3 spells CASSTGQHNYGYTF. The CDR3 nucleotides read TGCGCCAGCAGCACGGGACAGCATAACTATGGCTACACCTTC.

This clone appeared once. This chain links TRBV7-2 with TRBJ2-3; 10 bases line up with TRBD2. The CDR3 contains 15 residues. V lost 5 bases, J lost 7 bases, and 9 bases stayed unmatched. CDR1 is SGHTA, CDR2 FQGNSA, per germline. The CDR3 here is CASSVTSGRHNTQYF. The CDR3 bases are TGTGCCAGCAGCGTGACTAGCGGGCGCCACAATACGCAGTATTTT. The entire variable domain, with the rest obtained from reference TRBV7-2 and TRBJ2-3, is as follows: GAGVSQSPSNKVTEKGKDVELRCDPISGHTALYWYRQSLGQGLEFLIYFQGNSAPDKSGLPSDRFSAERTGGSVSTLTIQRTQQEDSAVYLCASSVTSGRHNTQYFGPGTRLTVL.

This clone was picked up one time. The V and J genes are TRBV11-1 and TRBJ2-1; no definite D call. Germline assignment: CDR1 SGHAT and CDR2 FQDESV (reference sequence). V was pared by 1 base and J by 7 bases, with 8 bases between. This CDR3 has 13 amino acids. CDR3 sequence reads: CASSLGLRNEQFF. For the CDR3, the DNA is TGTGCCAGCAGCTTAGGTCTGAGGAATGAGCAGTTCTTC.

The chain employs TRBV5-4 and TRBJ1-1; 7 positions agree with TRBD1. V gave up 5 bases and J gave up 0 bases; unmatched junction bases: 4. Germline CDR1 reads SGHNT; CDR2 reads YYREEE (reference sequence). The CDR3 consists of 14 residues. CDR3 bases: TGTGCCAGCAGATCGGGACAGATGAACACTGAAGCTTTCTTT. The encoded protein is CASRSGQMNTEAFF.

A remark on this clone: Its ends do not fully match the called genes, so a read error is possible. The chain combines TRBV29-1 with TRBJ2-7; perhaps TRBD2 as D (6 bases). The CDR3 is made up of 11 amino acids. Per the germline V gene, CDR1 is SQVTM and CDR2 is ANQGSEA. CDR3 residues: CSVEAGYEQYF. The CDR3 DNA reads as TGCAGCGTCGAAGCGGGTTACGAGCAGTACTTC.

In the case of this clone: Within the sample, other DNA sequences also encode this same CDR3. The chain uses TRBV27 and TRBJ1-6; possibly TRBD1 for D (6 bases). Germline-derived CDR1 and CDR2 are MNHEY and SMNVEV (reference sequence). This CDR3 spans 15 amino acids. Trimming removed 8 bases at V and 4 bases at J, with 15 bases between. CDR3 sequence reads: CASSPRQAYNSPLHF. Here the CDR3 DNA reads TGTGCCAGCTCTCCCCGACAGGCGTATAATTCACCCCTCCACTTT.

This chain joins TRBV18 and TRBJ1-2; TRBD1 matches 8 bases. Germline V CDR1 and CDR2: KGHSH, LQKENI. The CDR3 spans 15 residues. After removal of 3 bases from V and 7 bases from J, the junction contained 10 bases not matched to a gene. Written as DNA, the CDR3 is TGTGCCAGCTCACCCGCTGGACAGGGAGGTGGTGGCTACACCTTC. As protein: CASSPAGQGGGGYTF. The variable domain in full, completed from reference TRBV18 and TRBJ1-2, reads NAGVMQNPRHLVRRRGQEARLRCSPMKGHSHVYWYRQLPEEGLKFMVYLQKENIIDESGMPKERFSAEFPKEGPSILRIQQVVRGDSAAYFCASSPAGQGGGGYTFGSGTRLTVV.

The sample holds a few counts of this clone. The V and J genes are TRBV19 and TRBJ2-7; 9 nucleotides agree with TRBD1. The CDR3 has 14 residues. Trimming cost V 6 bases and J 4 bases; bases outside gene matches: 7. Germline V lookup: CDR1 LNHDA, CDR2 SQIVND (reference sequence). The CDR3 region is CASSQTGGIYEQYF. Here the CDR3 DNA reads TGTGCCAGTAGCCAGACAGGGGGTATTTACGAGCAGTACTTC.

The rearrangement links TRBV9 to TRBJ2-7, with 11 bases lining up with TRBD2. Trimming removed 0 bases from V and 6 bases from J; junction bases left unmatched: 2. Germline assignment: CDR1 SGDLS and CDR2 YYNGEE. CDR3 length: 14 residues. The CDR3 here is CASSVGTSGGEQYF. As DNA, the CDR3 is TGTGCCAGCAGCGTAGGAACTAGCGGGGGCGAGCAGTACTTC.

V is TRBV6-1 and J is TRBJ2-1; 9 nucleotides line up with TRBD2. The CDR3 is 16 amino acids. The V gene end was trimmed by 1 base and the J gene end by 5 bases; junction bases not matched to a gene: 6. Looked up from germline, CDR1 is MNHNS and CDR2 is SASEGT. CDR3 DNA: TGTGCCAGCAGTGAAGGGCTAGCGGGGTTTAACAATGAGCAGTTCTTC. This encodes CASSEGLAGFNNEQFF.